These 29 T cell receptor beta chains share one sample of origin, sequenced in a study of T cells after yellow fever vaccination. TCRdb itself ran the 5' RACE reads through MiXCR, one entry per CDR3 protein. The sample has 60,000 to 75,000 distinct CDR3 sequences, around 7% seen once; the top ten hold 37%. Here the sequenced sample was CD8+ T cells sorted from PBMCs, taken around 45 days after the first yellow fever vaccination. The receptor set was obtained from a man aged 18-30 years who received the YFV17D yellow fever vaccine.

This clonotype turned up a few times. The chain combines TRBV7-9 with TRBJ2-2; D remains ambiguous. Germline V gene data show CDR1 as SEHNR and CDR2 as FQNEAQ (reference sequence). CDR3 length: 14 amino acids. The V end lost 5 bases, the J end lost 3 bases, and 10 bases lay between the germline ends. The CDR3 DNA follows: TGTGCCAGCAGCCTCCGACAAGACACCGGGGAGCTGTTTTTT. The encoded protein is CASSLRQDTGELFF.

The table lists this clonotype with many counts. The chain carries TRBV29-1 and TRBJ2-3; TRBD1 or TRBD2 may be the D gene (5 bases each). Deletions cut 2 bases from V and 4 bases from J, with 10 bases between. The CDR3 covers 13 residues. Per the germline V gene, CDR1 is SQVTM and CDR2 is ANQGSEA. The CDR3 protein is CSVEPGAADTQYF. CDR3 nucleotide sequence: TGCAGCGTTGAACCCGGGGCTGCAGATACGCAGTATTTT.

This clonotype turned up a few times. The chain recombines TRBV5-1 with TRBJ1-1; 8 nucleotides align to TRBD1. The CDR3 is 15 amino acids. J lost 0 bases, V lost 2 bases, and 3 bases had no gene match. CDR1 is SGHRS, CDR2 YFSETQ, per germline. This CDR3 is CASSLRTGMNTEAFF. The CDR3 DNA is TGCGCCAGCAGCTTACGGACAGGGATGAACACTGAAGCTTTCTTT.

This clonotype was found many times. CDR3 bases: TGTGCCAGCAGCCATGGGGAGCTGTTTTTT. It codes for CASSHGELFF. The chain combines TRBV3-1 with TRBJ2-2; D is unclear. Germline V CDR1 and CDR2: LGHDT, YNNKEL (reference sequence). Trimming cost V 3 bases and J 8 bases, with 1 base left between them. The CDR3 runs to 10 residues.

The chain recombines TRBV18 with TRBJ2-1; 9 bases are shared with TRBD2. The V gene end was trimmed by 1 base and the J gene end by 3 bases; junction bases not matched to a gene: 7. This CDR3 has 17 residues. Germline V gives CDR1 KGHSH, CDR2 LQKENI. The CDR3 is CASSPRGSSGIYNEQFF. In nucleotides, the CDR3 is TGTGCCAGCTCACCACGGGGTTCTAGCGGGATCTACAATGAGCAGTTCTTC.

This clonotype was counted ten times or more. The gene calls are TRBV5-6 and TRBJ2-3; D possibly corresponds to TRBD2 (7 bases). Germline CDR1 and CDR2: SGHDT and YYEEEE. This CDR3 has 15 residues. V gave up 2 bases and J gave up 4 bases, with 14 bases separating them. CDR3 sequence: CASSLQGGRADTQYF. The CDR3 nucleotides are TGTGCCAGCAGCTTACAGGGAGGGCGGGCAGATACGCAGTATTTT.

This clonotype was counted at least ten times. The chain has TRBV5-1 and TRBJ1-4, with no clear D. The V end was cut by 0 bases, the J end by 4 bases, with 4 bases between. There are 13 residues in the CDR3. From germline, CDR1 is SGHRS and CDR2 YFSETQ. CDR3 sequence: CASSLVGNEKLFF. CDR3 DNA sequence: TGCGCCAGCAGCTTGGTCGGTAATGAAAAACTGTTTTTT.

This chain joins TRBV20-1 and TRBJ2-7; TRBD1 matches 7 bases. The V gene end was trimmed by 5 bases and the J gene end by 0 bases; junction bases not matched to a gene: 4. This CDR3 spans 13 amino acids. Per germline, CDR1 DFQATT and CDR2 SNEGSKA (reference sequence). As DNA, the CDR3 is TGCAGTGCTTCGGACAGGAACTCCTACGAGCAGTACGTC. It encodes CSASDRNSYEQYV.

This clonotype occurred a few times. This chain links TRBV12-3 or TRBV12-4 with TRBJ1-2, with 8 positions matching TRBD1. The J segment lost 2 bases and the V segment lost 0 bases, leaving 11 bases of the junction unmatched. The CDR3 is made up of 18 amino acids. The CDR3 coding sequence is TGTGCCAGCAGTTTAGCGCGTGGGGCAGGGGGCGCAAACTATGGCTACACCTTC. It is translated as CASSLARGAGGANYGYTF.

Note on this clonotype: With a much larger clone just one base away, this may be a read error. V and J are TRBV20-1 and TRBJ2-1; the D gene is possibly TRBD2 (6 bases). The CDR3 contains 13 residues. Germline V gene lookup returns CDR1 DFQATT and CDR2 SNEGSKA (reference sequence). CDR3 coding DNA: TGTTCATTGGGGGGTCGGAATTACAATGAGCAGTTCTTC. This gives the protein CSLGGRNYNEQFF.

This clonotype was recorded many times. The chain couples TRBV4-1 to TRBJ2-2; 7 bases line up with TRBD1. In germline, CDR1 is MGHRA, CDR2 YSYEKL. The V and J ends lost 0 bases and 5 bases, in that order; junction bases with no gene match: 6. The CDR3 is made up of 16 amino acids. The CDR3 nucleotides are TGCGCCAGCAGCCAAGACAGGGGGTTTGGGACCGGGGAGCTGTTTTTT. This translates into CASSQDRGFGTGELFF.

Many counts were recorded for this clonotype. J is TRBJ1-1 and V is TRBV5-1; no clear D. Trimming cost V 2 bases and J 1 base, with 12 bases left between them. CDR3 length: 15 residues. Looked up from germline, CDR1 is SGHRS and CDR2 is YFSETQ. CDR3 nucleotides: TGCGCCAGCAGCTTTCGCTTAGGACGGAACACTGAAGCTTTCTTT. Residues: CASSFRLGRNTEAFF. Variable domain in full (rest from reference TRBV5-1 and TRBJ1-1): KAGVTQTPRYLIKTRGQQVTLSCSPISGHRSVSWYQQTPGQGLQFLFEYFSETQRNKGNFPGRFSGRQFSNSRSEMNVSTLELGDSALYLCASSFRLGRNTEAFFGQGTRLTVV.

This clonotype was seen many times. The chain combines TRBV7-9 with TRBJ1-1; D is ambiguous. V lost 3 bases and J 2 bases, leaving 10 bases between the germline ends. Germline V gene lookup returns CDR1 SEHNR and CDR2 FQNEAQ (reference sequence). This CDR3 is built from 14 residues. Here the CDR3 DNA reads TGTGCCAGCAGCTTGACGGTCTCAAACACTGAAGCTTTCTTT. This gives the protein CASSLTVSNTEAFF. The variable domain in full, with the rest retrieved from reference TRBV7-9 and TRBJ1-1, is DTGVSQNPRHKITKRGQNVTFRCDPISEHNRLYWYRQTLGQGPEFLTYFQNEAQLEKSRLLSDRFSAERPKGSFSTLEIQRTEQGDSAMYLCASSLTVSNTEAFFGQGTRLTVV.

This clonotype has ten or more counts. The CDR3 bases are TGTGCCAGCAGCCCCCAAGGCTTCTACGAGCAGTACTTC. As protein: CASSPQGFYEQYF. The chain uses TRBV7-9 and TRBJ2-7; D gene ambiguous. The CDR3 length is 13 residues. The germline V gene has CDR1 SEHNR and CDR2 FQNEAQ (reference sequence). Trimming left V 5 bases short and J 3 bases short, with 11 bases between.

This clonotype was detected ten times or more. The CDR3 here is CASSGREDSPLHF. DNA of the CDR3: TGTGCCAGCAGCGGCAGGGAGGACTCACCCCTCCACTTT. The chain joins TRBV6-2 or TRBV6-3 to TRBJ1-6, with a possible D match to TRBD1 (5 bases). V gave up 6 bases and J gave up 10 bases, with 13 bases separating them. Germline CDR1 is MNHEY and CDR2 is SVGEGT. The CDR3 runs 13 residues.

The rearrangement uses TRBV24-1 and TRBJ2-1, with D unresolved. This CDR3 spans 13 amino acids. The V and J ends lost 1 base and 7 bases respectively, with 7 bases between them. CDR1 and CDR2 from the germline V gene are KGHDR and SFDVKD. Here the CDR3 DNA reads TGTGCCACCAGTGATTTATTTACGAATGAGCAGTTCTTC. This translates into CATSDLFTNEQFF.

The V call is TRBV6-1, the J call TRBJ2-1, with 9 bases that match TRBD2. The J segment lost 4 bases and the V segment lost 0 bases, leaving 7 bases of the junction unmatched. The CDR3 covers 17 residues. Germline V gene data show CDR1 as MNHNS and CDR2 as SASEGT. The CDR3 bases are TGTGCCAGCAGTGAAGCGCGGGGGGGCGGGCATTACAATGAGCAGTTCTTC. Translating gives CASSEARGGGHYNEQFF.

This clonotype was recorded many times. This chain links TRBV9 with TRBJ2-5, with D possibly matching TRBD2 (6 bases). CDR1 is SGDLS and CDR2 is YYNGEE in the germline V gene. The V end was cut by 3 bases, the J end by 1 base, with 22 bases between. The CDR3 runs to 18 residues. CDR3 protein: CASSGRDSQPGPQETQYF. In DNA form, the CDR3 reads TGTGCCAGCAGCGGCCGGGACTCGCAGCCGGGCCCCCAAGAGACCCAGTACTTC.

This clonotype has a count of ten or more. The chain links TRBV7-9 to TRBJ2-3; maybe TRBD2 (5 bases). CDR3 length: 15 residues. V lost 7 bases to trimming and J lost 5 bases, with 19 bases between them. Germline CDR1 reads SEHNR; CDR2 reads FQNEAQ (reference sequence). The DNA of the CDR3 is TGTGCCAGCACCCCCTCTAGCTTTATTGGAGATACGCAGTATTTT. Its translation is CASTPSSFIGDTQYF.

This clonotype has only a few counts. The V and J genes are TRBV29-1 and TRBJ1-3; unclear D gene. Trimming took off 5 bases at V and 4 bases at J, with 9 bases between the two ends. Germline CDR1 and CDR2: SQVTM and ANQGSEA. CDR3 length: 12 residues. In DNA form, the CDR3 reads TGCAGCGTTCTAGGGCACGGAAACACCATATATTTT. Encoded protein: CSVLGHGNTIYF. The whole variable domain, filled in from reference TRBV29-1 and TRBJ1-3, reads SAVISQKPSRDICQRGTSLTIQCQVDSQVTMMFWYRQQPGQSLTLIATANQGSEATYESGFVIDKFPISRPNLTFSTLTVSNMSPEDSSIYLCSVLGHGNTIYFGEGSWLTVV.

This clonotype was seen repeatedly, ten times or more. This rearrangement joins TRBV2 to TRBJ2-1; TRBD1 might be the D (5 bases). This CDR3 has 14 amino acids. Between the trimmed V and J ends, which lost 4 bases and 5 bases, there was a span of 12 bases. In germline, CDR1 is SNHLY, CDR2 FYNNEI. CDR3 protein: CASSVAGSNNEQFF. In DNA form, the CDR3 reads TGTGCCAGCAGTGTGGCAGGGTCGAACAATGAGCAGTTCTTC. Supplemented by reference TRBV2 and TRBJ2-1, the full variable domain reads EPEVTQTPSHQVTQMGQEVILRCVPISNHLYFYWYRQILGQKVEFLVSFYNNEISEKSEIFDDQFSVERPDGSNFTLKIRSTKLEDSAMYFCASSVAGSNNEQFFGPGTRLTVL.

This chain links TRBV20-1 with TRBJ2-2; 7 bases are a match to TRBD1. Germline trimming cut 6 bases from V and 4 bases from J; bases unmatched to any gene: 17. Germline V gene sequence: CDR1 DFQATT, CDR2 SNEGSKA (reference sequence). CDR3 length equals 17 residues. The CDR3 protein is CSALDRKDRFGTGELFF. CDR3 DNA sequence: TGCAGTGCCCTTGATAGGAAGGACAGGTTCGGCACCGGGGAGCTGTTTTTT.

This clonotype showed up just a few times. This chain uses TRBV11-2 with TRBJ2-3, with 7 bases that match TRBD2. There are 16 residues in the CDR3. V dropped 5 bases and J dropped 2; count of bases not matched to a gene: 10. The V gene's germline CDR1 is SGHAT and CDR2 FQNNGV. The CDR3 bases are TGTGCCAGCAGCGCCGCCGGGACTACCATCACAGATACGCAGTATTTT. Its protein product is CASSAAGTTITDTQYF. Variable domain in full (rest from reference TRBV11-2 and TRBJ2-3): EAGVAQSPRYKIIEKRQSVAFWCNPISGHATLYWYQQILGQGPKLLIQFQNNGVVDDSQLPKDRFSAERLKGVDSTLKIQPAKLEDSAVYLCASSAAGTTITDTQYFGPGTRLTVL.

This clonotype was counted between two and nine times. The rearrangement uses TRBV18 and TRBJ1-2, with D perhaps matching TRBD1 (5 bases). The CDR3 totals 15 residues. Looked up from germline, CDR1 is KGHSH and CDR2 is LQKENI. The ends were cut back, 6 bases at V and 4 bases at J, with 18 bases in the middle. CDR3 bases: TGTGCCAGCTCCCGAGACAGACCCTTGGGCTATGGCTACACCTTC. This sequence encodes CASSRDRPLGYGYTF.

The CDR3 DNA reads TGTGCCAGCAGTCTGAACGGACAGGGGGCAGTGCGGGGAAACACCATATATTTT. It specifies CASSLNGQGAVRGNTIYF. The chain carries TRBV6-5 and TRBJ1-3; 11 bases are shared with TRBD1. The germline V gene encodes CDR1 MNHEY and CDR2 SVGAGI. The CDR3 extends over 18 amino acids. J lost 4 bases, V lost 5 bases, and 13 bases had no gene match.

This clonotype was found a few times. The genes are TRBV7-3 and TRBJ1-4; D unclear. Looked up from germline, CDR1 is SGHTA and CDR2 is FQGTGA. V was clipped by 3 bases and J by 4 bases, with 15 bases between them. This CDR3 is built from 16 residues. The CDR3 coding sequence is TGTGCCAGCAGCTTGGTCTCGGTCGGCTGTAATGAAAAACTGTTTTTT. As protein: CASSLVSVGCNEKLFF.

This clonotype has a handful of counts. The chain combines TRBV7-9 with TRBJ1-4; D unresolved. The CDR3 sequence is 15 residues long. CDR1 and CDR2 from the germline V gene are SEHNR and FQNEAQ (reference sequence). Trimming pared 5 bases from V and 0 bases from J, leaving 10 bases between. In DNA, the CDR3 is TGTGCCAGCAGCCTCACGGCTGCAACTAATGAAAAACTGTTTTTT. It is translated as CASSLTAATNEKLFF.

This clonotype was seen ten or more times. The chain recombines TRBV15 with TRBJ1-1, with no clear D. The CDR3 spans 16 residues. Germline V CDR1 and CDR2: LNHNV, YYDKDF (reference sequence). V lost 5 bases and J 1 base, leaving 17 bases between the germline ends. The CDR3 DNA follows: TGTGCCACCAGCGCCGAACCCGGGATCAGGAACACTGAAGCTTTCTTT. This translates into CATSAEPGIRNTEAFF. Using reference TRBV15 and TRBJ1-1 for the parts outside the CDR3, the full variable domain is DAMVIQNPRYQVTQFGKPVTLSCSQTLNHNVMYWYQQKSSQAPKLLFHYYDKDFNNEADTPDNFQSRRPNTSFCFLDIRSPGLGDTAMYLCATSAEPGIRNTEAFFGQGTRLTVV.

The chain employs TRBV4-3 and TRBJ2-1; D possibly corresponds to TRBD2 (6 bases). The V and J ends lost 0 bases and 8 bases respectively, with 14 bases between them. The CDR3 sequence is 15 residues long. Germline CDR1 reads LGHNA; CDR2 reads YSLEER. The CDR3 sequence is CASSQELAGFYEQFF. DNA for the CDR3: TGCGCCAGCAGCCAAGAGCTTGCGGGGTTCTATGAGCAGTTCTTC.